The rows below give T cell receptor beta chains drawn from one sample of a study of cytomegalovirus exposure and HLA in healthy donors. Here immunoSEQ multiplex PCR was the method, and the copy in TCRdb shows in-frame clones only, minus some. The repertoire holds some 170,000 clones, with roughly two thirds as singletons. The sequenced sample consisted of PBMCs. Receptors were obtained from a woman between 25 and 40 years old in good health and CMV-seronegative. Each CDR3 is given with its conserved first and last residue. A D gene is named only where the DNA matches it firmly. The size entry is marked missing in some rows and otherwise reads once, few, many or a size class.

V gene	clone size	D gene	J gene	CDR3 DNA	CDR3 protein
TRBV19	few	.	TRBJ2-7	TGTGCCAGTAGTTACCGGAATCTGGGCTACGAGCAGTACTTC	CASSYRNLGYEQYF
TRBV28	.	.	TRBJ1-2	TGTGCCAGCAGTTTACGCCAGCGTGGCTACACCTTC	CASSLRQRGYTF
TRBV10-3	.	TRBD2	TRBJ2-7	TGTGCCATCAGTTTCTCTAGCGGGAGCTCCTACGAGCAGTACTTC	CAISFSSGSSYEQYF
TRBV7-3	.	TRBD1	TRBJ2-7	TGTGCCAGCAGCTTAACGCCCGACAGGGTTTGGTGGTACGAGCAGTACTTC	CASSLTPDRVWWYEQYF
TRBV7-9	few	.	TRBJ1-2	TGTGCCAGCAGCTTCGGAGTGGATGGCTACACCTTC	CASSFGVDGYTF
TRBV9	.	.	TRBJ2-7	TGTGCCAGCAGCATCGAAGGGGGAAGCTCCTACGAGCAGTACTTC	CASSIEGGSSYEQYF
TRBV7-3	.	.	TRBJ2-1	TGTGCCAGCAGCTTAACAAGTACCTACGACAATGAGCAGTTCTTC	CASSLTSTYDNEQFF
TRBV4-3	.	TRBD1	TRBJ1-2	TGCGCCAGCAGCCAAGTTTATGGACAGGGAGGGAACTATGGCTACACCTTC	CASSQVYGQGGNYGYTF
TRBV30	.	.	TRBJ2-7	TGTGCCTGGAGGAGAATCGGCTCCTACGAGCAGTACTTC	CAWRRIGSYEQYF
TRBV7-9	.	.	TRBJ2-3	TGTGCCAGCAGCTCTATAGTCACAGATACGCAGTATTTT	CASSSIVTDTQYF
TRBV29-1	few	.	TRBJ2-3	TGCAGCGCGGAGGACGGCACAGATACGCAGTATTTT	CSAEDGTDTQYF
TRBV28	.	TRBD2	TRBJ2-3	TGTGCCAGCAGCACCGGACTAGCGGAGATGGAGTATTTT	CASSTGLAEMEYF
TRBV7-9	.	TRBD2	TRBJ2-1	TGTGCCAGCAGCCCCAAGCGGGAGGGCCGCAATGAGCAGTTCTTC	CASSPKREGRNEQFF
TRBV6-4	.	.	TRBJ2-3	TGTGCCAGCTCCCCATCCAGTGACACAGATACGCAGTATTTT	CASSPSSDTDTQYF
TRBV4-3	.	.	TRBJ2-1	TGCGCCAGCAGCCAAGATGGTGGACAAATCTACAATGAGCAGTTCTTC	CASSQDGGQIYNEQFF
TRBV7-7	.	TRBD1	TRBJ1-1	TGTGCCAGCAGCTTGAACAGGGGAACTGAAGCTTTCTTT	CASSLNRGTEAFF
TRBV5-1	.	TRBD1	TRBJ2-2	TGCGCCAGCACCATCTGGTCAGGGGGTGACACCGGGGAGCTGTTTTTT	CASTIWSGGDTGELFF
TRBV4-3	.	TRBD2	TRBJ2-7	TGCGCCAGCAGCCAAGATATGGCTAGCGGGAGTTACGAGCAGTACTTC	CASSQDMASGSYEQYF